Detailed here is one T cell receptor beta chain. The antigen it recognizes is unknown. Each CD8+ T cell subset was flow-sorted in triplicate, with under 350,000 cells per subset placed directly into RLT lysis buffer. To keep memory contaminants out, a stringent definition of naive CD8+ T cells was applied: CD45RO-CCR7+CD27+CD95-. Using standard density gradient centrifugation, peripheral blood mononuclear cells were isolated from buffy coats. Naive CXCR3-negative and CXCR3-positive CD8+ T cells were flow-sorted using a FACSAria III. An RNeasy Mini Kit was used to extract total RNA from the sorted cells. These data are taken from a study of CXCR3-negative and CXCR3-positive naive CD8 T cells (dated by TCRdb to between 2018 and 2021). Study-wide context: In total, about 140 million TRB reads were obtained, or roughly 1.5 +/- 0.3 million reads per library. Diversity and physicochemical repertoire analyses covered roughly eleven donors pooled from two independent experiments. For the TRBV-TRBJ cluster analysis, the naive subsets came from a handful of donors, while the memory cells came from 3 donors.

What the research found in general, with its limitations: Naive CXCR3-negative and CXCR3-positive cells from the same donor showed similar TRBV-TRBJ usage, whereas memory cells showed distinct patterns. Both naive subsets had comparably high repertoire diversity, while memory CD8+ T cells had much lower repertoire diversity. Freshly isolated PBMCs were used for most assays because CXCR3 expression partially decreased after cryopreservation. Because surface CD5, which has been linked to self-reactivity in mice, was comparable between naive subsets, TCR interaction strength was also inferred from TRB CDR3 physicochemical properties. Compared with CXCR3-negative naive cells, CXCR3-positive naive cells had TRB CDR3s with higher hydrophobicity (lower Kidera factor 4), lower energy, and higher strength and volume indices.

CDR1 and CDR2, per the germline V gene, are SGHVS and FNYEAQ. The CDR3, cysteine through phenylalanine, is 14 amino acids long. DNA is not recorded here. Sequencing was carried out with a NextSeq 550. The Human TCR Profiling Kit (MiLaboratory) was used to make UMI-labeled 5' RACE TRB cDNA libraries. cDNA synthesis used the entire amount of extracted RNA, and PCR amplification then used the entire amount of cDNA produced. Libraries were prepared in parallel with an identical number of PCR cycles. Under the source paper's analysis protocol: With a requirement of at least two reads per UMI, MIGEC and MiXCR extracted about 50,000 +/- 10,000 unique UMI-labeled TRB cDNA molecules per library. An average of approximately 40,000 +/- 10,000 functional in-frame TRB CDR3 nucleotide clonotypes without stop codons was found per library. Diversity metrics, including normalized Shannon-Wiener and Chao1, were computed in VDJtools after downsampling to 5000 UMI-labeled TRB molecules per sample. For the central five CDR3 residues, VDJtools calculated physicochemical properties weighted by clonotype size, namely interaction energy, strength, volume and Kidera factor 4. Reprocessed by TCRdb, the reads give a single entry per CDR3 protein sequence, without DNA. The V and J calls and clone size come from TCRdb's table, not from the authors' own analysis. The data table for this sample lists over 150,000 distinct CDR3 sequences. The top ten hold less than 0.55% of the sample.

The TCR comes from a human donor in good health. Some clones in this sample may be carry-over from other donors' samples. Material: naive CXCR3+ CD8+ T cells from blood. Per the publication, the cell subset or site label means: CD45RO-CCR7+CD27+CD95- naive CD8+ T cells expressing CXCR3 (TNR3+). The sequence links TRBV7-6 to TRBJ2-5; lacking DNA, the TRBD1 call made by TCRdb goes unchecked. The CDR3 loop reads CASSLVAGGGTQYF.